This T cell receptor (beta chain) was documented in a study of shared clonotypes between healthy human individuals. Points from the study as a whole: Sorted-subset samples were not fully sequenced, rarefaction indicated. The donor pool, a small one, limited the genetic and exposure-history diversity represented.

The deep-level immunoSEQ assay was used. This table comes from immunoSEQ multiplex PCR, and its TCRdb copy is limited to in-frame clones, with some not included. The repertoire holds millions of clones, about 92% seen once, with about 1.5% in the top ten. With respect to this clone: Antigen: not known.

The V end was cut by 5 bases, the J end by 0 bases, with 8 bases between. The CDR3 spans 14 residues. Germline loops: CDR1 KGHSH, CDR2 LQKENI. Positively selected for CCR7, the CD45RO-negative cells used as naive CD8 cells excluded terminally differentiated effector memory CD45RA+ cells. The TCR originated in a young man in good health. Some clones in this sample may be carry-over from other donors' samples. V gene TRBV18 combines with J gene TRBJ1-5; no clear D. The sample was naive CD8+ T cells from PBMCs. CDR3 DNA sequence: TGTGCCAGCTCAACTACTGATAGCAATCAGCCCCAGCATTTT. Translation gives CASSTTDSNQPQHF. Together with reference TRBV18 and TRBJ1-5, the CDR3 gives the full variable domain: NAGVMQNPRHLVRRRGQEARLRCSPMKGHSHVYWYRQLPEEGLKFMVYLQKENIIDESGMPKERFSAEFPKEGPSILRIQQVVRGDSAAYFCASSTTDSNQPQHFGDGTRLSIL.